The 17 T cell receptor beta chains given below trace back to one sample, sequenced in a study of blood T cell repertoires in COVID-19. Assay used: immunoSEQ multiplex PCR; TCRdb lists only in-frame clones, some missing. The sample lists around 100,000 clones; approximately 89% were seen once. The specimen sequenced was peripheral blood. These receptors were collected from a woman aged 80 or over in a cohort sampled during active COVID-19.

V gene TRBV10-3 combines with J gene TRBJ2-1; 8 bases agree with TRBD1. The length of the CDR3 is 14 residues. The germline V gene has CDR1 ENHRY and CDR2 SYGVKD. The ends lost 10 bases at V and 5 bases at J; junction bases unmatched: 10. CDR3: CATKGQVINNEQFF. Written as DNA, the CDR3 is TGTGCCACCAAGGGACAGGTTATAAACAATGAGCAGTTCTTC.

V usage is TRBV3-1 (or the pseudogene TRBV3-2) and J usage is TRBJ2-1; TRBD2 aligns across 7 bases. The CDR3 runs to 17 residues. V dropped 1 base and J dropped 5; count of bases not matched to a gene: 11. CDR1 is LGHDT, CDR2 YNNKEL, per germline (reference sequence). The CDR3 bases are TGTGCCAGCAGCCAAGCCTACCCTAGCGGAGGGGACAATGAGCAGTTCTTC. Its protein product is CASSQAYPSGGDNEQFF.

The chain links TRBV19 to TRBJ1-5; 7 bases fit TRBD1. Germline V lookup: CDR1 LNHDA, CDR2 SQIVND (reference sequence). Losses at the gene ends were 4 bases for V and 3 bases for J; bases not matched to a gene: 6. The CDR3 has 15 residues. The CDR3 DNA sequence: TGTGCCAGTAGTAGACAGGGTCATCTCAATCAGCCCCAGCATTTT. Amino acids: CASSRQGHLNQPQHF.

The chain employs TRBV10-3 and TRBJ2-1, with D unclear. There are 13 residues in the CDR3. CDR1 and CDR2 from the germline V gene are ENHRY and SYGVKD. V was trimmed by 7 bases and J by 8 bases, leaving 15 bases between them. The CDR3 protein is CAITEEFYDEQFF. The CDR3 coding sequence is TGTGCCATCACCGAGGAGTTTTACGATGAGCAGTTCTTC.

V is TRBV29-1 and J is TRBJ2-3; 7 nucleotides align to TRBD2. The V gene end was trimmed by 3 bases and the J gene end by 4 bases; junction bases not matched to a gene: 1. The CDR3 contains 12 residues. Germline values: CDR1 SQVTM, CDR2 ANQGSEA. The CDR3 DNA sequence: TGCAGCGTTGAGGCGGGAGCAGATACGCAGTATTTT. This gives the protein CSVEAGADTQYF.

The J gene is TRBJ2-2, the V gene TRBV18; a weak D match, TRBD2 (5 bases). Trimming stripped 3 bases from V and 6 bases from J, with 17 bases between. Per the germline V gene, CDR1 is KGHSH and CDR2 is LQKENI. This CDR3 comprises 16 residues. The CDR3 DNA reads TGTGCCAGCTCACCGGTCACTCGGGAAACTGCCGGGGAGCTGTTTTTT. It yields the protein CASSPVTRETAGELFF.

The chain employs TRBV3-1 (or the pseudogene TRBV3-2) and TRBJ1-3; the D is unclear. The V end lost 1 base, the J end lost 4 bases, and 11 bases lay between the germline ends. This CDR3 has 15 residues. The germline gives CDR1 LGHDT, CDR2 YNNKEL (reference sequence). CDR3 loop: CASSQGARGGNTIYF. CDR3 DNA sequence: TGTGCCAGCAGCCAAGGGGCTCGAGGGGGAAACACCATATATTTT.

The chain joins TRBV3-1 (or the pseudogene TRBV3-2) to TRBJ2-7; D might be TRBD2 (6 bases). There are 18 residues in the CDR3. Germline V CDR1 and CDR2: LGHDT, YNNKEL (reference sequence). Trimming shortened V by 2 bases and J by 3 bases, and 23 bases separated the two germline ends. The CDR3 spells CASSQISPSLAGNYEQYF. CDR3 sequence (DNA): TGTGCCAGCAGCCAAATCAGCCCCTCCCTTGCGGGGAACTACGAGCAGTACTTC.

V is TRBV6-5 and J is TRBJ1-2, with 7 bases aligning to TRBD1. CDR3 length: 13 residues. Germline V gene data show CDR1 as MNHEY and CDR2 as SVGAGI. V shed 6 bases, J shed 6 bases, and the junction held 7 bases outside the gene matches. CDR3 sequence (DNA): TGTGCCAGCAGGTCCGGGACAGTGAATGGCTACACCTTC. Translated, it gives CASRSGTVNGYTF.

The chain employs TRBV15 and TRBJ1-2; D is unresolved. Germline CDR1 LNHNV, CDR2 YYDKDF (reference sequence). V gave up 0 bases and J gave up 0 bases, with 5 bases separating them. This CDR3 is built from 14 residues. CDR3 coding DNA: TGTGCCACCAGCAGAGACGTAGCTAACTATGGCTACACCTTC. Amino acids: CATSRDVANYGYTF.

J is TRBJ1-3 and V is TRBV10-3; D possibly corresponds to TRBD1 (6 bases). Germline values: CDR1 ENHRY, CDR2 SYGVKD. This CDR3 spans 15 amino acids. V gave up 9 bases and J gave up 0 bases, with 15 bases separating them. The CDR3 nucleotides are TGTGCCATTACAGGGAACCCTTACTCTGGAAACACCATATATTTT. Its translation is CAITGNPYSGNTIYF.

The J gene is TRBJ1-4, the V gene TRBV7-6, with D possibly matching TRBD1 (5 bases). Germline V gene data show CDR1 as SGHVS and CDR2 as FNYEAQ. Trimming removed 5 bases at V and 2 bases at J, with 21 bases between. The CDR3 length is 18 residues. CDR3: CASSPSLDRPATNEKLFF. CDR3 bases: TGTGCCAGCAGCCCCTCCCTCGACAGACCCGCTACTAATGAAAAACTGTTTTTT.

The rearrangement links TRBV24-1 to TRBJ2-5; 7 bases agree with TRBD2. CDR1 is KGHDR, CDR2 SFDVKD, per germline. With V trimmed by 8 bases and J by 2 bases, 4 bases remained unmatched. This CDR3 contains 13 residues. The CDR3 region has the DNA TGTGCCACCACCGCCGGGGGGCAAGAGACCCAGTACTTC. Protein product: CATTAGGQETQYF.

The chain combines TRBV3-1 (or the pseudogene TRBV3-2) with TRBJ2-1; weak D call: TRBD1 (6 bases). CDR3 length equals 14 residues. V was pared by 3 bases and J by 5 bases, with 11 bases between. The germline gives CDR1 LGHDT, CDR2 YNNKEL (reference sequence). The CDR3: CASSQGAPNNEQFF. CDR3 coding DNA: TGTGCCAGCAGCCAGGGGGCCCCTAACAATGAGCAGTTCTTC.

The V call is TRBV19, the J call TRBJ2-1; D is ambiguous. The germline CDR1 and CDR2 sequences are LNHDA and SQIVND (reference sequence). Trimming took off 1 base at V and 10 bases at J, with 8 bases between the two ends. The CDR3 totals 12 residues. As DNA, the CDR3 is TGTGCCAGTAGTATAGTCCGTCAGGAGCAGTTCTTC. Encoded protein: CASSIVRQEQFF.

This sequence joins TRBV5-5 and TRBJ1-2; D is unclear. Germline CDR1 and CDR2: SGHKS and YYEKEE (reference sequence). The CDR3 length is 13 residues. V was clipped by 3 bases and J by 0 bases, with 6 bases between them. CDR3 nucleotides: TGTGCCAGCAGCTCTCCTACTAACTATGGCTACACCTTC. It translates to CASSSPTNYGYTF.

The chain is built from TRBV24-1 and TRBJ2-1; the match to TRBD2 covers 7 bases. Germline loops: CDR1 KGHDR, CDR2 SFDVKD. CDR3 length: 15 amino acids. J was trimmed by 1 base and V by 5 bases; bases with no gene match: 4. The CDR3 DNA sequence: TGTGCCACCAGTGCAGGGACTACTTCCTACAATGAGCAGTTCTTC. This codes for CATSAGTTSYNEQFF.